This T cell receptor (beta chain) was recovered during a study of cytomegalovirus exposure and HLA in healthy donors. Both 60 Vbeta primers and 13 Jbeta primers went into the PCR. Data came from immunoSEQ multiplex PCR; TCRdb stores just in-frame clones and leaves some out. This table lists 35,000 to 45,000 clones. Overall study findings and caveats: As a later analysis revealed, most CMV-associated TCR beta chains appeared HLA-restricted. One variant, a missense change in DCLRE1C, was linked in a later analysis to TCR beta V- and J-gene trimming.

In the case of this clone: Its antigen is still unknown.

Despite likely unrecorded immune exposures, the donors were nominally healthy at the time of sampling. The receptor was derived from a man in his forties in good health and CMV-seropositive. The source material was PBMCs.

CDR3 DNA: TGTGCCAGCATGTCGAGGGTGACAACTAATGAAAAACTGTTTTTT. Translated, it gives CASMSRVTTNEKLFF. The V call is TRBV6-1, the J call TRBJ1-4, with D hard to call. This CDR3 is built from 15 residues. Germline V gives CDR1 MNHNS, CDR2 SASEGT. V lost 7 bases and J lost 0, with 12 bases in between.